These T cell receptor beta chains were read from a single sample in a study of cytomegalovirus exposure and HLA in healthy donors. Sequenced by immunoSEQ multiplex PCR; TCRdb stores in-frame clones only, minus some. The data hold about 74,000 clones, with over 85% observed a single time. The sequencing input was PBMCs. The source of these receptors is a man aged 18 to 30 in good health and CMV-seropositive. CDR3s include the opening cysteine and the closing phenylalanine or tryptophan. D genes are given only for firm matches. Clone size is stated in some rows and not others, as once, few, many or a class when expanded.

v_call	d_call	clone_size	j_call	cdr3_nt	cdr3_aa
TRBV5-1	TRBD1	-	TRBJ1-5	TGCGCCAGCAGCCCTGGGACAGGGAGCAATCAGCCCCAGCATTTT	CASSPGTGSNQPQHF
TRBV7-9	-	-	TRBJ2-7	TGTGCCAGCAGCTCTACGTCAGAAGGGGCTGACGAGCAGTACTTC	CASSSTSEGADEQYF
TRBV28	TRBD2	few	TRBJ2-1	TGTGCCAGCAGACCTCCACTAGCGGGAGGCTACAATGAGCAGTTCTTC	CASRPPLAGGYNEQFF
TRBV6-1	TRBD1	-	TRBJ2-7	TGTGCCAGCACCGGACAGGGGAGGTACGAGCAGTACTTC	CASTGQGRYEQYF
TRBV23-1	-	-	TRBJ2-7	TGCGCCAGCAGTCACCCCCGGGGAAACGAGCAGTACTTC	CASSHPRGNEQYF
TRBV19	TRBD1	-	TRBJ1-1	TGTGCCACCGAGACAGGGGGGAGGACTGAAGCTTTCTTT	CATETGGRTEAFF
TRBV28	TRBD1	-	TRBJ2-1	TGTGCCAGCAGTTCAATCCGGGACAGGGGGGGCCCCCCAGATGAGCAGTTCTTC	CASSSIRDRGGPPDEQFF
TRBV10-1	-	-	TRBJ2-3	TGCGCCAGCAGTTCGGACTACACAGATACGCAGTATTTT	CASSSDYTDTQYF
TRBV19	-	-	TRBJ2-6	TGTGCCAGTACCAAGAGGACAGATTTCTCTGGGGCCAACGTCCTGACTTTC	CASTKRTDFSGANVLTF
TRBV27	-	-	TRBJ1-2	TGTGCCAGCAGTTACCGGGAGGGAACCGGCTACACCTTC	CASSYREGTGYTF
TRBV18	-	-	TRBJ2-1	TGTGCCAGCTCACCAGTCAGCGCTTCTGGTAATGAGCAGTTCTTC	CASSPVSASGNEQFF
TRBV7-9	-	-	TRBJ1-1	TGTGCCAGCAGCATGACAGGCTTGAACACTGAAGCTTTCTTT	CASSMTGLNTEAFF
TRBV5-4	-	-	TRBJ2-5	TGTGCCAGCAGCTTTAAGGGGGGGGAGACCCAGTACTTC	CASSFKGGETQYF
TRBV7-6	-	once	TRBJ1-5	TGTGCCAGCAGCTACACAGCGGGGGGGAATCAGCCCCAGCATTTT	CASSYTAGGNQPQHF
TRBV19	-	-	TRBJ1-3	TGTGCCAGTAGTGAGGGAGGGTTCTCTGGAAACACCATATATTTT	CASSEGGFSGNTIYF
TRBV28	-	-	TRBJ2-3	TGTGCCAGCAGTATGTTAGACGGAGTCACAGATACGCAGTATTTT	CASSMLDGVTDTQYF
TRBV18	-	-	TRBJ1-3	TGTGCCAGCTCAGTGACAGACTCTGGAAACACCATATATTTT	CASSVTDSGNTIYF
TRBV30	TRBD2	-	TRBJ2-7	TGTGCCTGGAAAGCGGGAGCGGCAACCTACGAGCAGTACTTC	CAWKAGAATYEQYF
TRBV2	TRBD2	-	TRBJ2-3	TGTGCCAGCAGTGTAGAACTAGCGGTACCTGATACGCAGTATTTT	CASSVELAVPDTQYF
TRBV9	-	once	TRBJ2-1	TGTGCCAGCAGCCGGGCGGGCGGACTTTACAATGAGCAGTTCTTC	CASSRAGGLYNEQFF
TRBV21-1	-	-	TRBJ1-5	TGTGCCAGCAGCTATGGAAATGTCGGGGGTAATAGGAGCAATCAGCCCCAGCATTTT	CASSYGNVGGNRSNQPQHF
TRBV21-1	-	-	TRBJ2-1	TGTGCCAGCAGCGCCGGTTTCGCGAGCTCCTACAATGAGCAGTTCTTC	CASSAGFASSYNEQFF
TRBV6-5	-	-	TRBJ1-1	TGTGCCAGCAGTTACTCCCCTAGCGTGAACACTGAAGCTTTCTTT	CASSYSPSVNTEAFF
TRBV5-4	TRBD2	-	TRBJ2-1	TGTGCCAGCAGCCCCGGTAGTCCTAGCGGGAGTATCAATGAGCAGTTCTTC	CASSPGSPSGSINEQFF
TRBV5-1	-	-	TRBJ2-7	TGCGCCAGCAGCTTGGCCGGGGCAGGGGTCGGCGAGCAGTACTTC	CASSLAGAGVGEQYF
TRBV29-1	-	-	TRBJ1-2	TGCAGCGTTGGGGAGGGGAGCGGGGGTAATGGCTACACCTTC	CSVGEGSGGNGYTF
TRBV7-3	-	-	TRBJ2-2	TGTGCCAGCAGCTTAGGGGCAAACACCGGGGAGCTGTTTTTT	CASSLGANTGELFF
TRBV4-1	TRBD2	-	TRBJ2-1	TGCGCCAGCAGCTTCGCCGGGCTAGCGGGATCAAGTGAGCAGTTCTTC	CASSFAGLAGSSEQFF
TRBV9	TRBD2	-	TRBJ2-3	TGTGCCAGCAGCTTCGCGGGAGGCCACACAGATACGCAGTATTTT	CASSFAGGHTDTQYF
TRBV28	-	-	TRBJ2-3	TGTGCCAGCAGCCCGGACAAATATAGCACAGATACGCAGTATTTT	CASSPDKYSTDTQYF
TRBV7-3	TRBD1	-	TRBJ1-1	TGTGCCAGCAGGAGGACAGGGGGTATGGACACTGAAGCTTTCTTT	CASRRTGGMDTEAFF
TRBV5-6	-	few	TRBJ2-7	TGTGCCAGCAGCTTACAGGGATACGAGCAGTACTTC	CASSLQGYEQYF
TRBV6-5	TRBD2	-	TRBJ2-3	TGTGCCAGCAGTTACTGGGGTAGCGGGGGTACGCAGTATTTT	CASSYWGSGGTQYF
TRBV25-1	-	-	TRBJ2-1	TGTGCCAGCAGTGACCAAACTAGATTGACCTACAATGAGCAGTTCTTC	CASSDQTRLTYNEQFF
TRBV6-1	TRBD1	-	TRBJ2-7	TGTGCCAGCAGTGCTGGACAGGGGGGTAACGAGCAGTACTTC	CASSAGQGGNEQYF
TRBV9	TRBD1	-	TRBJ2-7	TGTGCCAGCAGCTCAAAAGGGAAGTGCAGGGGGCGCCTCCACGAGCAGTACTTC	CASSSKGKCRGRLHEQYF
TRBV27	TRBD2	-	TRBJ2-1	TGTGCCAGCAGTCCGGGGTTAGCGGGAGGAAGTACCTACAATGAGCAGTTCTTC	CASSPGLAGGSTYNEQFF
TRBV10-3	-	-	TRBJ1-4	TGTGCCATCAGTGAGGGACCTAGCATGGGTGAAAAACTGTTTTTT	CAISEGPSMGEKLFF
TRBV27	-	-	TRBJ2-3	TGTGCCAGCAGTTCGCCAGGGATTACAGATACGCAGTATTTT	CASSSPGITDTQYF
TRBV2	TRBD2	-	TRBJ2-1	TGTGCCAGCAGTGCAAGTCCCGGGACTAGCGGGAGGAATGAGCAGTTCTTC	CASSASPGTSGRNEQFF
TRBV7-2	TRBD1	-	TRBJ2-2	TGTGCCAGCAGCCCCAGGACAGGGGCGGCCACCGGGGAGCTGTTTTTT	CASSPRTGAATGELFF
TRBV7-3	TRBD1	-	TRBJ2-7	TGTGCCAGCAGCTTAAACCCCGGACAGGGGGCTTGGTACTTC	CASSLNPGQGAWYF
TRBV30	-	-	TRBJ2-3	TGTGCCTGGAGTTCCCCGAACTCGCATACGCAGTATTTT	CAWSSPNSHTQYF
TRBV28	TRBD1	-	TRBJ2-7	TGTGCCAGCAGTTTGGGACAGGGGGGGGTGCAGTACTTC	CASSLGQGGVQYF
TRBV21-1	-	-	TRBJ1-5	TGTGCCCTCTCGAAAGGTCGGGAAGTAGGGCCCCAGCATTTT	CALSKGREVGPQHF